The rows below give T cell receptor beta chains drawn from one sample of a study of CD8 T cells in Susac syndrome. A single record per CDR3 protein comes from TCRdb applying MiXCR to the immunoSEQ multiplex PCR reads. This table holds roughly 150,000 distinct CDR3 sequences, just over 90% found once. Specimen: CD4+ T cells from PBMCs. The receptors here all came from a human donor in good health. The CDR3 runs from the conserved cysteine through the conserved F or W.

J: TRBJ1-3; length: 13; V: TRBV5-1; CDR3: CASRTGSGNTIYF
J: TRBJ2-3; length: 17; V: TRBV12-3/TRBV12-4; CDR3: CASSFFRGTTTQDTQYF
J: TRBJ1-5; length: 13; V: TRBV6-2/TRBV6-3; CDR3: CASSFNHNQPQHF
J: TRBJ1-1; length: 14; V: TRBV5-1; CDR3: CASSGRQGGTEAFF
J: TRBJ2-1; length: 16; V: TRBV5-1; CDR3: CASSLGTSGRNNEQFF
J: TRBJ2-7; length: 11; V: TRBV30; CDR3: CACCSSYEQYF
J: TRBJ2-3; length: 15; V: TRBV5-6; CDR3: CASSYSGGSTDTQYF
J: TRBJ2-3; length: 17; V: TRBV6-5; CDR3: CASSYSNDRIGTDTQYF
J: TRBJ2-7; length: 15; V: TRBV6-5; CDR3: CASSYSDRYSYEQYF
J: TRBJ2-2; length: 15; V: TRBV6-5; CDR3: CASRPGQWNTGELFF
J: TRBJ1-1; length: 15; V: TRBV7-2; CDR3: CASSPFRGSDTEAFF
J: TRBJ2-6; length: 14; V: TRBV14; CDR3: CASSQDRAANVLTF
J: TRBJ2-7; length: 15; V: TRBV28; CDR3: CASSGYRDRGGEQYF
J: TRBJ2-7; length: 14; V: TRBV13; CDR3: CASSSSGLSYEQYF
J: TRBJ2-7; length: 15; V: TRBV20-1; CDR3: CSAGGIDRPSYEQYF
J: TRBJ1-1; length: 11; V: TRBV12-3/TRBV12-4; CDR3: CASSLGQGAFF
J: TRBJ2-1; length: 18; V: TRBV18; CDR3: CASSRGDGDKGFTIEQFF
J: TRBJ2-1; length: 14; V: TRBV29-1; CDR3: CSVVRAHSYNEQFF
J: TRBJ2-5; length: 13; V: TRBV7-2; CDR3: CASTSGDQETQYF
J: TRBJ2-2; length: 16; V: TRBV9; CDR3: CASSVAPQSGTGELFF
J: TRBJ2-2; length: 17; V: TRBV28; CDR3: CASRAGLAGELAGELFF
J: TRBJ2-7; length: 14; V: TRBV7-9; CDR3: CASSLFQGPYEQYF
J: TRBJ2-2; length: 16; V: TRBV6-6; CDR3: CATLPGQGTNTGELFF
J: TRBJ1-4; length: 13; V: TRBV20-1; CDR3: CSAKGHYNEKLFF
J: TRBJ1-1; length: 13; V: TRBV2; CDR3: CASKKGASTEAFF
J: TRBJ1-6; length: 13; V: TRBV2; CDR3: CATTREQASPLHF
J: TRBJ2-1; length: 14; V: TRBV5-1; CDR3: CASSPGTAYNEQFF
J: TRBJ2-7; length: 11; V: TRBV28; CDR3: CASSRAYEQYF
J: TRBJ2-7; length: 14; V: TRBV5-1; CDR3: CASSGQGASYEQYF
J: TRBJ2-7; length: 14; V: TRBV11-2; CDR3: CASSPPGQSYEQYF
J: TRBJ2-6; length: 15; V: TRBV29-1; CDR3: CSVGDGSSGANVLTF
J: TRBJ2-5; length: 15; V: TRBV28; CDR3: CASSGLAGGQETQYF
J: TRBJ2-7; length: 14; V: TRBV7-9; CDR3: CASSSRGWQNEQYF
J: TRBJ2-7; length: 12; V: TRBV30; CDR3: CAWEGTAYEQYF
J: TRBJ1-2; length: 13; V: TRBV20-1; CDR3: CSAWDTANYGYTF
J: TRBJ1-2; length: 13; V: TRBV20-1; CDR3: CSARDRQANGYTF
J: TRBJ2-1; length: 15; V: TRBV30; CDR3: CAWSGGLAGYNEQFF
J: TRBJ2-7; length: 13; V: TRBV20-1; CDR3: CSASTRVPHEQYF
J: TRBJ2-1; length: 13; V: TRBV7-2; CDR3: CASSGGYNNEQFF
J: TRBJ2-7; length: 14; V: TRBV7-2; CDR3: CASSLSGQRYEQYF
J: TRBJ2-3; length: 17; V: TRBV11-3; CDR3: CASSPGTARFPTDTQYF